This T cell receptor beta chain is drawn from a study of blood T cell repertoires in COVID-19. The V gene's germline CDR1 is PRHDT and CDR2 FYEKMQ (reference sequence). Trimming removed 2 bases from V and 3 bases from J; junction bases left unmatched: 11. The CDR3 is made up of 20 amino acids. Using immunoSEQ multiplex PCR, the repertoire was profiled, and TCRdb retains in-frame clones only, with some absent. In the table there are around 140,000 clones, 84% of which are singletons. This TCR came from a man aged 55 to 70 with active or convalescent COVID-19. Sequenced sample: peripheral blood. This chain joins TRBV13 and TRBJ2-1; 15 bases align to TRBD2. CDR3 coding DNA: TGTGCCAGCAGCTTATACGGACTAGCGGGAGGGCCCCCCCTCTACAATGAGCAGTTCTTC. This codes for CASSLYGLAGGPPLYNEQFF. The whole variable domain, filled in from reference TRBV13 and TRBJ2-1, reads AAGVIQSPRHLIKEKRETATLKCYPIPRHDTVYWYQQGPGQDPQFLISFYEKMQSDKGSIPDRFSAQQFSDYHSELNMSSLELGDSALYFCASSLYGLAGGPPLYNEQFFGPGTRLTVL.